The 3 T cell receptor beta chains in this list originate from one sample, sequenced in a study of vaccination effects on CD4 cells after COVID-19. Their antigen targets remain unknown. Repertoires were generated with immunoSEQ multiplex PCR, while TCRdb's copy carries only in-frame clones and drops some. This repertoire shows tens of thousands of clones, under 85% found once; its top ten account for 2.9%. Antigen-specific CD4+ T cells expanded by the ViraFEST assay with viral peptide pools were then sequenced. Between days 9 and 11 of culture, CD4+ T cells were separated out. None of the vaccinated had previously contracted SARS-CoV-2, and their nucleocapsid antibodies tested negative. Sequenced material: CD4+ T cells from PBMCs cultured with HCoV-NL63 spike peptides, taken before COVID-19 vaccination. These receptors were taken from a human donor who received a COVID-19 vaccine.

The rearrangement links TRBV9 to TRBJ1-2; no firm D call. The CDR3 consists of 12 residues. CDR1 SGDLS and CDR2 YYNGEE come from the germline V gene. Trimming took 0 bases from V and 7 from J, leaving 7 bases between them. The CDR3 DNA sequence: TGTGCCAGCAGCGTAGATGGGGTTGGCTACACCTTC. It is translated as CASSVDGVGYTF.

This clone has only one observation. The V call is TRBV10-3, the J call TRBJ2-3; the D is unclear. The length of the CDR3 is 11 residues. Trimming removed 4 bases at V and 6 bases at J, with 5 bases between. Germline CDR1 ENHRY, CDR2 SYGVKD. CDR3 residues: CAISALDTQYF. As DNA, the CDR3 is TGTGCCATCAGTGCGTTGGATACGCAGTATTTT.

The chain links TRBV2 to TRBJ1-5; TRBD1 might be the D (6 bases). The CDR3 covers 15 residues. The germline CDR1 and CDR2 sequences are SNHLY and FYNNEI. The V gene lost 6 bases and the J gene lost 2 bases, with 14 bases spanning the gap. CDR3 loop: CASSLDSWGNQPQHF. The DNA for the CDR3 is TGTGCCAGCAGCCTGGACAGTTGGGGCAATCAGCCCCAGCATTTT.